The 12 T cell receptor beta chains given below trace back to one sample, sequenced in a study of CD8 T cells in Susac syndrome. Reverse transcription of roughly 0.5 to 1 ug RNA used random hexamers. TCRdb reanalysed the immunoSEQ multiplex PCR reads using MiXCR and keeps one entry per CDR3 protein. The data contain some 240,000 distinct CDR3 sequences, about 96% of them singletons. Sequenced: CD4+ T cells from PBMCs. These receptors were taken from a human donor with Susac syndrome.

This chain links TRBV19 with TRBJ2-7; TRBD2 is a possible D gene (6 bases). Trimming removed 2 bases at V and 6 bases at J, with 17 bases between. The CDR3 is 15 amino acids. Germline CDR1 is LNHDA and CDR2 is SQIVND (reference sequence). This CDR3 reads CASSITPSGSGEQYF. CDR3 nucleotide sequence: TGTGCCAGTAGTATAACCCCCTCCGGGAGTGGCGAGCAGTACTTC. The full variable domain, completed using reference TRBV19 and TRBJ2-7, is DGGITQSPKYLFRKEGQNVTLSCEQNLNHDAMYWYRQDPGQGLRLIYYSQIVNDFQKGDIAEGYSVSREKKESFPLTVTSAQKNPTAFYLCASSITPSGSGEQYFGPGTRLTVT.

The V call is TRBV20-1, the J call TRBJ2-1, with 9 bases aligning to TRBD1. J gave up 4 bases and V 3 bases, and 1 base lay outside the gene matches. The CDR3 is 13 amino acids. Germline CDR1 DFQATT, CDR2 SNEGSKA (reference sequence). The CDR3 protein is CSARTGGYNEQFF. CDR3 nucleotides: TGCAGTGCTAGGACAGGGGGGTACAATGAGCAGTTCTTC.

The CDR3 protein is CAIGKAGGHYEQYF. DNA for the CDR3: TGTGCCATCGGGAAGGCAGGGGGCCACTACGAGCAGTACTTC. The chain is built from TRBV10-3 and TRBJ2-7, with TRBD1 matching 8 bases. Germline CDR1 and CDR2: ENHRY and SYGVKD. This CDR3 contains 14 residues. The J segment lost 3 bases and the V segment lost 8 bases, leaving 9 bases of the junction unmatched.

The CDR3 nucleotides are TGTGCCAGCAGCGCCTCGAGCACTAGCGGGAGCGTCAATGAGCAGTTCTTC. As protein: CASSASSTSGSVNEQFF. This rearrangement joins TRBV9 to TRBJ2-1, with 11 bases fitting TRBD2. This CDR3 spans 17 amino acids. CDR1 and CDR2 from the germline V gene are SGDLS and YYNGEE. Unmatched junction bases numbered 11, after V lost 3 bases and J lost 6 bases.

This rearrangement joins TRBV29-1 to TRBJ2-2; 7 nucleotides match TRBD1. The germline CDR1 and CDR2 sequences are SQVTM and ANQGSEA. Unmatched junction bases numbered 4, after V lost 3 bases and J lost 0 bases. The CDR3 length is 15 residues. The CDR3 DNA follows: TGCAGCGTTGATGGGGACAGAGCGAACACCGGGGAGCTGTTTTTT. It yields the protein CSVDGDRANTGELFF.

This clonotype has more than one count but fewer than ten. The J gene is TRBJ2-2, the V gene TRBV29-1; the match to TRBD1 covers 9 bases. The ends lost 4 bases at V and 5 bases at J; junction bases unmatched: 2. Germline CDR1 reads SQVTM; CDR2 reads ANQGSEA. The CDR3 runs to 13 residues. This chain's CDR3 is CSVVTGGTGELFF. The CDR3 nucleotides read TGCAGCGTTGTGACAGGGGGGACCGGGGAGCTGTTTTTT.

This rearrangement joins TRBV29-1 to TRBJ2-7, with TRBD1 identical over 7 bases. The germline V gene encodes CDR1 SQVTM and CDR2 ANQGSEA. The CDR3 contains 14 residues. With 7 bases clipped from V and 3 bases from J, the junction kept 12 bases outside the gene matches. The CDR3 DNA reads as TGCAGCGCTAAACACAGGGGCCCCCACTACGAGCAGTACTTC. Its protein product is CSAKHRGPHYEQYF.

The rearrangement links TRBV12-3 or TRBV12-4 to TRBJ2-3, with D possibly being TRBD1 (6 bases). V dropped 6 bases and J dropped 9 bases, with 10 bases sitting between them. CDR3 length: 11 amino acids. CDR3 sequence: CASRNTGTQYF. CDR3 coding DNA: TGTGCCAGCAGAAACACAGGGACGCAGTATTTT.

The V gene is TRBV7-9, the J gene TRBJ2-7, with TRBD2 identical over 7 bases. CDR3 length equals 15 residues. Germline CDR1 and CDR2: SEHNR and FQNEAQ (reference sequence). After removal of 4 bases from V and 2 bases from J, the junction contained 8 bases not matched to a gene. The chain's CDR3 is CASSSSASGPYEQYF. DNA of the CDR3: TGTGCCAGCAGCTCATCGGCTAGCGGTCCCTACGAGCAGTACTTC.

V usage is TRBV30 and J usage is TRBJ2-7; 7 bases map to TRBD2. Germline CDR1 reads GTSNPN; CDR2 reads SVGIG (reference sequence). This CDR3 region has 14 residues. V shed 5 bases, J shed 2 bases, and the junction held 9 bases outside the gene matches. The CDR3 nucleotides are TGTGCCTGGCGAGGTTCACTAGCGACCTACGAGCAGTACTTC. Protein sequence: CAWRGSLATYEQYF.

The genes are TRBV29-1 and TRBJ2-3; TRBD1 might be the D (6 bases). Germline V gene lookup returns CDR1 SQVTM and CDR2 ANQGSEA. The CDR3 is made up of 13 amino acids. V was shortened by 6 bases and J by 2 bases, with 12 bases between the two germline ends. The CDR3 DNA follows: TGCAGCGTGAGAACAGGGTCCACAGATACGCAGTATTTT. This sequence encodes CSVRTGSTDTQYF.

The CDR3 sequence is CAWSLDRLQETQYF. The CDR3 DNA reads as TGTGCCTGGAGTTTGGACAGATTACAAGAGACCCAGTACTTC. This chain joins TRBV30 and TRBJ2-5, with D possibly matching TRBD1 (6 bases). The germline CDR1 and CDR2 sequences are GTSNPN and SVGIG (reference sequence). The V end was cut by 2 bases, the J end by 2 bases, with 12 bases between. The CDR3 extends over 14 amino acids.